These 10 T cell receptor beta chains were all obtained from the same sample, sequenced in a study of T cells in narcolepsy (dated by TCRdb to the late 2010s). The library was generated by the immunoSEQ multiplex PCR assay. In its TCRdb copy, this immuneACCESS table keeps in-frame sequences only and misses some clones. Where compared with another copy, unresolved V genes explain less than half of these, and the others have no known cause. In this sample the table shows 25,000 to 35,000 clones, roughly four fifths of which occur a single time. The ten largest clones take up roughly 0.99% of the sample. Sequencing input: CD45RA- memory CD4+ T cells from PBMCs. The sample's cell subset or site label, in plain terms: memory T cells sorted ex vivo from peripheral blood. The origin of the receptors is a human donor with narcolepsy.

J is TRBJ2-2 and V is TRBV30; 7 bases map to TRBD1. This CDR3 has 12 amino acids. CDR1 and CDR2 from the germline V gene are GTSNPN and SVGIG (reference sequence). With V trimmed by 8 bases and J by 6 bases, 6 bases remained unmatched. As DNA, the CDR3 is TGTGCCGGCCGACAGGGTGCCGGGGAGCTGTTTTTT. This translates into CAGRQGAGELFF.

J is TRBJ1-2 and V is TRBV6-1, with D hard to call. The CDR3 is 12 residues long. CDR1 MNHNS and CDR2 SASEGT come from the germline V gene. Trimming took 2 bases from V and 3 from J, leaving 4 bases between them. In DNA, the CDR3 is TGTGCCAGCAGTGAAAGAGACTATGGCTACACCTTC. This encodes CASSERDYGYTF.

The chain employs TRBV6-1 and TRBJ2-3; 7 nucleotides line up with TRBD2. From germline, CDR1 is MNHNS and CDR2 SASEGT. Losses at the gene ends were 6 bases for V and 6 bases for J; bases not matched to a gene: 3. The CDR3 is made up of 12 amino acids. The CDR3 region has the DNA TGTGCCAGCAGGGAACTAGCGGATACGCAGTATTTT. Amino acid sequence: CASRELADTQYF.

The rearrangement joins TRBV5-5 to TRBJ2-2; D ambiguous. The CDR3 covers 15 residues. The germline V gene has CDR1 SGHKS and CDR2 YYEKEE (reference sequence). Trimming took off 1 base at V and 0 bases at J, with 7 bases between the two ends. CDR3 nucleotides: TGTGCCAGCAGCTTGCGCGGAGCGAACACCGGGGAGCTGTTTTTT. Translation gives CASSLRGANTGELFF.

The rearrangement joins TRBV5-1 to TRBJ2-6, with a possible D match to TRBD2 (7 bases). Germline V gives CDR1 SGHRS, CDR2 YFSETQ. This CDR3 region has 15 residues. V was cut by 10 bases and J by 1 base, with 15 bases left in between. CDR3 protein: CAGSAGASGANVLTF. The CDR3 DNA is TGCGCCGGATCCGCGGGGGCTTCTGGGGCCAACGTCCTGACTTTC.

The chain combines TRBV5-4 with TRBJ2-2; D might be TRBD2 (6 bases). The CDR3 is 15 residues long. The germline CDR1 and CDR2 sequences are SGHNT and YYREEE (reference sequence). The ends were cut back, 4 bases at V and 3 bases at J, with 13 bases in the middle. CDR3 nucleotide sequence: TGTGCCAGCAGCACCGCTTGGAGGGACACCGGGGAGCTGTTTTTT. This encodes CASSTAWRDTGELFF.

The V and J genes are TRBV5-1 and TRBJ2-1, with D possibly being TRBD1 or TRBD2 (6 bases each). The CDR3 has 15 amino acids. The germline V and J ends were trimmed by 3 bases and 5 bases, with 15 bases remaining between them. Per germline, CDR1 SGHRS and CDR2 YFSETQ. In DNA form, the CDR3 reads TGCGCCAGCAGCTACATACAGGGAGGTCACAATGAGCAGTTCTTC. It yields the protein CASSYIQGGHNEQFF.

This clone was detected only a few times. The chain carries TRBV19 and TRBJ1-3; no firm D call. Germline-derived CDR1 and CDR2 are LNHDA and SQIVND (reference sequence). Trimming took off 3 bases at V and 2 bases at J, with 8 bases between the two ends. The CDR3 has 14 residues. DNA of the CDR3: TGTGCCAGTAGTATCGGGCAGCCTGGAAACACCATATATTTT. It translates to CASSIGQPGNTIYF.

The rearrangement uses TRBV7-8 and TRBJ1-5; D call uncertain. The germline V gene encodes CDR1 SGHVS and CDR2 FQNEAQ. The CDR3 totals 14 residues. Deletions cut 2 bases from V and 5 bases from J, with 10 bases between. This chain's CDR3 is CASSLHENDQPQHF. The CDR3 DNA reads TGTGCCAGCAGCTTACACGAGAACGATCAGCCCCAGCATTTT.

This clone was picked up a small number of times. V is TRBV11-3 and J is TRBJ1-1; no definite D call. Trimming took 5 bases from V and 0 from J, leaving 13 bases between them. Germline-derived CDR1 and CDR2 are SGHNT and YENEEA. The CDR3 runs 15 residues. CDR3 in DNA: TGTGCCAGCAGCCCCCAAGGTGGAATGAACACTGAAGCTTTCTTT. Translated: CASSPQGGMNTEAFF.